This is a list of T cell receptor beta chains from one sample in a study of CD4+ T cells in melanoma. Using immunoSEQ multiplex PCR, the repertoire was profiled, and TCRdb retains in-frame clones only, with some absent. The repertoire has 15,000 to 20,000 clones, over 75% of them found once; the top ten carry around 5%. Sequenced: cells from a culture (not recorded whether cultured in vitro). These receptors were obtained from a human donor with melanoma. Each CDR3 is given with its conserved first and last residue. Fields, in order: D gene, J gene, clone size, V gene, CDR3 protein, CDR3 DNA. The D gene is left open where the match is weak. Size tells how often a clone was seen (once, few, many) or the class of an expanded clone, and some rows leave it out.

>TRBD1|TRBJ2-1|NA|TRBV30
CAWSQGEYNEQFF
TGTGCCTGGAGTCAGGGGGAGTACAATGAGCAGTTCTTC
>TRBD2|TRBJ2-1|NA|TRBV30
CAWSRLRTSGGHNEQFF
TGTGCCTGGAGTCGCCTCAGGACTAGCGGGGGTCACAATGAGCAGTTCTTC
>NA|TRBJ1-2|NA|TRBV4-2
CASSQLMGRDNYGYTF
TGTGCCAGCAGCCAGTTAATGGGGCGGGATAACTATGGCTACACCTTC
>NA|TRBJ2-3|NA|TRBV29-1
CSVGSTDTQYF
TGCAGCGTTGGGAGCACAGATACGCAGTATTTT
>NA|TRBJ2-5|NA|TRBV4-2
CASSQALRDKETQYF
TGTGCCAGCAGCCAAGCCCTAAGGGACAAAGAGACCCAGTACTTC
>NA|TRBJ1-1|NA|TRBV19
CASRRHTEAFF
TGTGCCAGTCGTAGGCACACTGAAGCTTTCTTT
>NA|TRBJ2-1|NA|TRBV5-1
CASSFRTYNEQFF
TGCGCCAGCAGCTTTAGGACCTACAATGAGCAGTTCTTC
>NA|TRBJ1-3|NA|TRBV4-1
CASSPSPGTTGITIYF
TGCGCCAGCAGCCCCTCCCCGGGGACTACTGGAATCACCATATATTTT
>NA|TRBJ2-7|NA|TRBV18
CASSPGVFREQYF
TGTGCCAGCTCACCGGGAGTTTTCCGCGAGCAGTACTTC
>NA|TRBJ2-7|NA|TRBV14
CASSPYTGWEQYF
TGTGCCAGCAGCCCTTACACAGGGTGGGAGCAGTACTTC
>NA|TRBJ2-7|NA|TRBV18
CASSLIDPPYEQYF
TGTGCCAGCTCACTAATCGACCCCCCCTACGAGCAGTACTTC
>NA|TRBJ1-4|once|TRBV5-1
CASSFSGEEKLFF
TGCGCCAGCAGCTTCAGCGGGGAGGAAAAACTGTTTTTT
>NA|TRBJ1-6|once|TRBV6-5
CASSYRGGSPLHF
TGTGCCAGCAGTTATAGGGGTGGGTCACCCCTCCACTTT
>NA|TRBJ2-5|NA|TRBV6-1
CASSESYTEETQYF
TGTGCCAGCAGTGAATCCTACACCGAAGAGACCCAGTACTTC
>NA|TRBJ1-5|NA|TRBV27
CASSKGSSGNQPQHF
TGTGCCAGCAGCAAGGGGAGCTCGGGCAATCAGCCCCAGCATTTT
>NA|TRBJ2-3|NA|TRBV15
CATSRGVSGGPLTDTQYF
TGTGCCACCAGCAGAGGGGTTTCCGGGGGGCCACTCACAGATACGCAGTATTTT
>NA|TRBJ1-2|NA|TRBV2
CASSDLQGDGYTF
TGTGCCAGCAGTGATCTACAGGGTGATGGCTACACCTTC
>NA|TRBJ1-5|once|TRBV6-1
CASSESTYWGSNQPQHF
TGTGCCAGCAGTGAATCGACCTACTGGGGCAGCAATCAGCCCCAGCATTTT
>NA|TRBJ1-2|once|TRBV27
CASSLKGHGYTF
TGTGCCAGCAGTTTAAAGGGACATGGCTACACCTTC
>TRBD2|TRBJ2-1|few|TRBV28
CASNEGGTSGGYNEQFF
TGTGCCAGCAACGAGGGCGGGACTAGCGGGGGGTACAACGAGCAGTTCTTC
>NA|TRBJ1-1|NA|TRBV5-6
CASSLYYREATEAFF
TGTGCCAGCAGCTTGTATTACAGGGAGGCCACTGAAGCTTTCTTT
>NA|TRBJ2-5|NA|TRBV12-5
CASGSQGGQETQYF
TGTGCTAGTGGTTCTCAGGGTGGACAAGAGACCCAGTACTTC
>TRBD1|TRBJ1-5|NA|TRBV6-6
CASTSGQGSQPQHF
TGTGCCAGCACCTCCGGACAGGGAAGTCAGCCCCAGCATTTT
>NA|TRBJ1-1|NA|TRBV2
CASSDTRRVAFF
TGTGCCAGCAGTGACACCCGACGGGTGGCTTTCTTT
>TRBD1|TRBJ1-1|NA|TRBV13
CASSRGQVNTEAFF
TGTGCCAGCAGCAGGGGACAGGTGAACACTGAAGCTTTCTTT
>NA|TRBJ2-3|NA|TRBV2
CASSDIGGTDTQYF
TGTGCCAGCAGTGACATAGGGGGAACAGATACGCAGTATTTT
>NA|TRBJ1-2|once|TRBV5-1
CASSLGSWGAGYGYTF
TGCGCCAGCAGCTTGGGGTCCTGGGGGGCTGGCTATGGCTACACCTTC
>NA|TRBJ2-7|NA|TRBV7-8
CASSLGFGYEQYF
TGTGCCAGCAGCTTAGGTTTTGGCTACGAGCAGTACTTC
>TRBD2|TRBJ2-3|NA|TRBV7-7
CASSFSGGVPDTQYF
TGTGCTAGCAGCTTTAGCGGGGGAGTTCCAGATACGCAGTATTTT